This T cell receptor beta chain was retrieved from a study of T cell clonotyping in hematopoietic cell transplantation. Study conclusions and caveats: Broader posttransplant TCR repertoire diversity was predicted by graft donor and pretransplant recipient Inverse Simpson Index values.

Time point described: recipient sample about 28 days before transplant, after cytoreduction. TCRdb keeps only in-frame clones here, not all; method: immunoSEQ multiplex PCR. This repertoire shows several thousand clones, 65% to 80% found once; its top ten account for approximately 31%. This clone was picked up a small number of times. Its antigen is undetermined. This receptor was obtained from a man in his sixties with acute myeloid leukemia. Some clones in this sample may be carry-over from other donors' samples. This sample comprised peripheral blood mononuclear cells, obtained before stem cell transplant.

CDR3: CASSPVWDRANTEAFF. The CDR3 DNA is TGTGCCAGCAGCCCGGTCTGGGACAGGGCGAACACTGAAGCTTTCTTT. J is TRBJ1-1 and V is TRBV7-8; 9 bases fit TRBD1. The V gene's germline CDR1 is SGHVS and CDR2 FQNEAQ. The CDR3 loop spans 16 amino acids. The V and J ends lost 5 bases and 1 base, in that order; junction bases with no gene match: 8.